The source of this T cell receptor (beta chain) is a study of CD8+ T cells in alopecia areata. V was pared by 6 bases and J by 10 bases, with 13 bases between. The CDR3 length is 12 residues. From germline, CDR1 is MNHEY and CDR2 SVGAGI. Extraction and reverse transcription of RNA yielded cDNA as the sequencing template. Only in-frame clones appear in the TCRdb table, and some are missing; sequencing was by immunoSEQ multiplex PCR. The data show 150,000 to 180,000 clones, with around 55% seen just once and less than 20% held by the top ten. This clone came up a few times. Sequenced material: CD8+ T cells sorted from blood, taken at week 0. This chain connects TRBV6-5 to TRBJ2-1, with a possible D match to TRBD2 (5 bases). The sequence derives from a human donor with alopecia areata. The CDR3 sequence: CASRDIRGEQFF. The CDR3 DNA reads TGTGCCAGCAGGGATATTCGCGGGGAGCAGTTCTTC.